Shown below are 31 T cell receptor beta chains from a single sample sequenced in a study of OX40 agonist ivuxolimab in advanced cancers. Repertoires were generated with immunoSEQ multiplex PCR, while TCRdb's copy carries only in-frame clones and drops some. Among 70,000 to 95,000 clones, 80% to 90% were seen once, and the ten largest hold roughly 1.9%. The source material was CD4+ or CD8+ T cells sorted from blood, sampled in a trial of the OX40 agonist ivuxolimab. All receptors derive from an adult with an advanced solid tumor such as melanoma, head and neck, liver or kidney cancer.

The CDR3 sequence: CASMGGHSGLREGDEQFF. In DNA, the CDR3 is TGTGCCAGCATGGGGGGCCATAGCGGGCTCCGCGAAGGCGATGAGCAGTTCTTC. The chain combines TRBV2 with TRBJ2-1, with TRBD2 as a possible D gene (7 bases). Germline V gene sequence: CDR1 SNHLY, CDR2 FYNNEI. V was clipped by 7 bases and J by 8 bases, with 30 bases between them. The CDR3 runs to 18 residues.

The V call is TRBV10-3, the J call TRBJ1-1; a weak D match, TRBD1 (5 bases). The CDR3 totals 15 residues. V was cut by 0 bases and J by 3 bases, with 11 bases left in between. CDR1 and CDR2 from the germline V gene are ENHRY and SYGVKD. The CDR3 DNA reads as TGTGCCATCAGTGAGTCGGGGGATTCGGACACTGAAGCTTTCTTT. Translation gives CAISESGDSDTEAFF.

In its sample, this clone was seen a few times. The chain's CDR3 is CASSQDLAGSYQETQYF. Written as DNA, the CDR3 is TGCGCCAGCAGCCAAGATTTGGCGGGATCCTATCAAGAGACCCAGTACTTC. The chain carries TRBV4-1 and TRBJ2-5, with D perhaps TRBD2 (6 bases). This CDR3 spans 17 amino acids. Germline V gene lookup returns CDR1 MGHRA and CDR2 YSYEKL. V was trimmed by 0 bases and J by 2 bases, leaving 16 bases between them.

V usage is TRBV15 and J usage is TRBJ2-1, with TRBD1 matching 7 bases. The V gene end was trimmed by 3 bases and the J gene end by 1 base; junction bases not matched to a gene: 9. Germline values: CDR1 LNHNV, CDR2 YYDKDF (reference sequence). The CDR3 covers 17 residues. CDR3 sequence (DNA): TGTGCCACCAGCAGTAGAAACAGGGGACGGTCCTACAATGAGCAGTTCTTC. Translated, it gives CATSSRNRGRSYNEQFF.

The chain employs TRBV7-7 and TRBJ1-1; 10 bases align to TRBD1. With V trimmed by 7 bases and J by 0 bases, 8 bases remained unmatched. The CDR3 runs 16 residues. Per germline, CDR1 SSHAT and CDR2 FNYEAQ (reference sequence). The chain's CDR3 is CASIGQGVCLNTEAFF. The CDR3 region has the DNA TGTGCCAGCATCGGACAGGGGGTGTGCTTGAACACTGAAGCTTTCTTT.

The V gene is TRBV4-3, the J gene TRBJ2-1; TRBD2 aligns across 8 bases. The CDR3 loop spans 17 amino acids. Trimming cost V 1 base and J 7 bases; bases outside gene matches: 12. The germline gives CDR1 LGHNA, CDR2 YSLEER. CDR3 loop: CASSQAWLTSGGNEQFF. CDR3 DNA sequence: TGCGCCAGCAGCCAAGCTTGGCTAACTAGCGGTGGGAATGAGCAGTTCTTC.

The rearrangement joins TRBV5-6 to TRBJ1-4, with TRBD1 matching over 7 bases. The ends lost 4 bases at V and 6 bases at J; junction bases unmatched: 3. The CDR3 extends over 13 amino acids. Germline CDR1 reads SGHDT; CDR2 reads YYEEEE. The CDR3 loop reads CASSAGTDEKLFF. As DNA, the CDR3 is TGTGCCAGCAGCGCCGGGACAGATGAAAAACTGTTTTTT. Full variable domain (rest looked up from reference TRBV5-6 and TRBJ1-4): DAGVTQSPTHLIKTRGQQVTLRCSPKSGHDTVSWYQQALGQGPQFIFQYYEEEERQRGNFPDRFSGHQFPNYSSELNVNALLLGDSALYLCASSAGTDEKLFFGSGTQLSVL.

The chain has TRBV6-1 and TRBJ1-1; perhaps TRBD1 as D (6 bases). Germline CDR1 and CDR2: MNHNS and SASEGT. This CDR3 comprises 13 residues. Trimming left V 6 bases short and J 4 bases short, with 12 bases between. The CDR3 is CASRPTGLTEAFF. CDR3 coding DNA: TGTGCCAGCAGGCCTACAGGGCTCACTGAAGCTTTCTTT.

The chain combines TRBV27 with TRBJ1-5; 8 nucleotides match TRBD1. Germline V gives CDR1 MNHEY, CDR2 SMNVEV (reference sequence). Trimming cost V 4 bases and J 2 bases; bases outside gene matches: 7. The CDR3 length is 16 residues. The CDR3 coding sequence is TGTGCCAGCAGTTCAACAGGGGGTGAGCGCAATCAGCCCCAGCATTTT. Translation gives CASSSTGGERNQPQHF.

This sequence joins TRBV5-5 and TRBJ1-1, with unresolved D. Germline loops: CDR1 SGHKS, CDR2 YYEKEE (reference sequence). V shed 6 bases and J shed 7 bases, with 19 bases lying between them. CDR3 length: 14 residues. CDR3 sequence: CASTLSRTGNEAFF. The CDR3 DNA reads TGTGCCAGCACCTTATCAAGGACTGGTAATGAAGCTTTCTTT.

The gene calls are TRBV6-1 and TRBJ1-5; no clear D gene. CDR3 length: 14 residues. V was cut by 1 base and J by 7 bases, with 11 bases left in between. CDR1 and CDR2 from the germline V gene are MNHNS and SASEGT. CDR3 residues: CASSEGVGWQPQHF. The CDR3 DNA reads as TGTGCCAGCAGTGAAGGGGTGGGGTGGCAGCCCCAGCATTTT.

This chain links TRBV11-2 with TRBJ2-7, with 14 bases fitting TRBD2. This CDR3 has 16 residues. Per the germline V gene, CDR1 is SGHAT and CDR2 is FQNNGV. V was pared by 8 bases and J by 3 bases, with 9 bases of the junction left unmatched. The CDR3 DNA is TGTGCCAGCGCTCCGGGACTAGCGGGGGCTAACTACGAGCAGTACTTC. Translated: CASAPGLAGANYEQYF.

By share, this clone ranks as medium-sized. V is TRBV6-6 and J is TRBJ1-3; D uncertain. The CDR3 has 14 residues. CDR1 and CDR2 (germline): MNHNY, SVGAGI (reference sequence). V lost 2 bases and J lost 3, with 8 bases in between. The CDR3, as DNA: TGTGCCAGCAGTTACACTACAAGTGGAAACACCATATATTTT. Its protein product is CASSYTTSGNTIYF.

This clone was counted only a few times. This sequence joins TRBV9 and TRBJ2-7; TRBD1 is a possible D gene (6 bases). Germline V gene data show CDR1 as SGDLS and CDR2 as YYNGEE. This CDR3 has 15 residues. V was trimmed by 0 bases and J by 7 bases, leaving 17 bases between them. The CDR3 reads CASSVAVRPGEEQYF. The CDR3 DNA follows: TGTGCCAGCAGCGTAGCGGTAAGGCCAGGGGAGGAGCAGTACTTC.

The chain recombines TRBV6-1 with TRBJ1-3; unclear D gene. Trimming took off 4 bases at V and 0 bases at J, with 7 bases between the two ends. CDR1 and CDR2 (germline): MNHNS, SASEGT. This CDR3 comprises 14 residues. CDR3 sequence reads: CASSVQTSGNTIYF. Here the CDR3 DNA reads TGTGCCAGCAGTGTGCAGACCTCTGGAAACACCATATATTTT.

CDR3 DNA sequence: TGTGCCAGCAGCTTAGGGCACGGCAATGAGCAGTTCTTC. Protein sequence: CASSLGHGNEQFF. The rearrangement uses TRBV7-3 and TRBJ2-1; D unresolved. The CDR3 length is 13 residues. Germline V gene lookup returns CDR1 SGHTA and CDR2 FQGTGA. Between the trimmed V and J ends, which lost 2 bases and 6 bases, there was a span of 8 bases.

This clone was recorded once. This chain connects TRBV7-2 to TRBJ1-5; D remains ambiguous. The ends were cut back, 1 base at V and 0 bases at J, with 7 bases in the middle. CDR3 length: 15 amino acids. CDR1 and CDR2 from the germline V gene are SGHTA and FQGNSA. In DNA form, the CDR3 reads TGTGCCAGCAGCTTAGTTAGCGATAGCAATCAGCCCCAGCATTTT. Amino acids: CASSLVSDSNQPQHF.

This rearrangement joins TRBV30 to TRBJ1-2; TRBD1 might be the D (6 bases). The V end lost 4 bases, the J end lost 4 bases, and 16 bases lay between the germline ends. This CDR3 is 14 amino acids long. The germline V gene encodes CDR1 GTSNPN and CDR2 SVGIG (reference sequence). CDR3 sequence (DNA): TGTGCCTGGAACGTGGGCAGGGGTTTCTATGGCTACACCTTC. Translating gives CAWNVGRGFYGYTF.

The table lists this clone with a count of one. This chain's CDR3 is CASSAAAGTDTQYF. Here the CDR3 DNA reads TGTGCCAGCTCCGCCGCGGCAGGCACAGATACGCAGTATTTT. This chain joins TRBV19 and TRBJ2-3, with D uncertain. The V end lost 9 bases, the J end lost 1 base, and 14 bases lay between the germline ends. Germline values: CDR1 LNHDA, CDR2 SQIVND (reference sequence). The CDR3 has 14 residues. Together with reference TRBV19 and TRBJ2-3, the CDR3 gives the full variable domain: DGGITQSPKYLFRKEGQNVTLSCEQNLNHDAMYWYRQDPGQGLRLIYYSQIVNDFQKGDIAEGYSVSREKKESFPLTVTSAQKNPTAFYLCASSAAAGTDTQYFGPGTRLTVL.

The count of this clone is one. CDR3 sequence reads: CASSLTGRNTEAFF. The DNA for the CDR3 is TGTGCCAGCAGCTTGACAGGGAGAAACACTGAAGCTTTCTTT. This chain joins TRBV11-2 and TRBJ1-1; TRBD1 aligns across 7 bases. The germline CDR1 and CDR2 sequences are SGHAT and FQNNGV. The ends lost 3 bases at V and 2 bases at J; junction bases unmatched: 3. The CDR3 has 14 residues.

The chain employs TRBV5-1 and TRBJ1-3, with 7 bases aligning to TRBD1. CDR3 length equals 13 residues. Per the germline V gene, CDR1 is SGHRS and CDR2 is YFSETQ. V dropped 3 bases and J dropped 15; count of bases not matched to a gene: 12. The CDR3 DNA reads as TGCGCCAGCAGCTGGGACCCGGGACAGTTCACATATTTT. Translating it yields CASSWDPGQFTYF.

This clone was seen only a few times. The chain's CDR3 is CASSEGWTGETQYF. The CDR3 region has the DNA TGTGCCAGCAGTGAGGGATGGACAGGAGAGACCCAGTACTTC. V gene TRBV6-1 combines with J gene TRBJ2-5; 7 nucleotides align to TRBD1. Germline V CDR1 and CDR2: MNHNS, SASEGT. Unmatched junction bases numbered 5, after V lost 3 bases and J lost 4 bases. The CDR3 covers 14 residues.

CDR3 in DNA: TGCGCCAGCAGTCAGGGGGCAAGCTATGGCTACACCTTC. This sequence encodes CASSQGASYGYTF. V is TRBV10-2 and J is TRBJ1-2; TRBD1 matches 8 bases. The CDR3 contains 13 residues. V was clipped by 5 bases and J by 4 bases; unmatched bases: 3. Germline CDR1 is WSHSY and CDR2 is SAAADI.

V is TRBV18 and J is TRBJ2-7; 8 bases fit TRBD1. Trimming removed 8 bases from V and 4 bases from J; junction bases left unmatched: 10. CDR1 KGHSH and CDR2 LQKENI come from the germline V gene. This CDR3 region has 14 residues. CDR3 residues: CASVTGQGAYEQYF. For the CDR3, the DNA is TGTGCCAGCGTCACCGGGCAGGGGGCTTACGAGCAGTACTTC.

The chain uses TRBV18 and TRBJ2-3; a weak D match, TRBD1 (5 bases). The V gene's germline CDR1 is KGHSH and CDR2 LQKENI. CDR3 length equals 13 residues. The V end was cut by 6 bases, the J end by 6 bases, with 13 bases between. DNA of the CDR3: TGTGCCAGCTCCAAAGAAAAGGGGGATACGCAGTATTTT. This codes for CASSKEKGDTQYF. The full variable domain, its missing parts supplied by reference TRBV18 and TRBJ2-3, is NAGVMQNPRHLVRRRGQEARLRCSPMKGHSHVYWYRQLPEEGLKFMVYLQKENIIDESGMPKERFSAEFPKEGPSILRIQQVVRGDSAAYFCASSKEKGDTQYFGPGTRLTVL.

This clone was seen once. V and J are TRBV28 and TRBJ1-1, with D maybe TRBD1 (6 bases). V lost 8 bases and J 2 bases, leaving 18 bases between the germline ends. The germline gives CDR1 MDHEN, CDR2 SYDVKM. There are 15 residues in the CDR3. CDR3 DNA sequence: TGTGCCAGCGATGAAACAGGGATCGGTAACACTGAAGCTTTCTTT. Protein: CASDETGIGNTEAFF.

This sequence joins TRBV19 and TRBJ2-5; D not certain. The length of the CDR3 is 12 residues. The germline V gene has CDR1 LNHDA and CDR2 SQIVND (reference sequence). V was clipped by 5 bases and J by 1 base, with 5 bases between them. CDR3 in amino acids: CASSYSQETQYF. DNA of the CDR3: TGTGCCAGTAGTTACAGCCAAGAGACCCAGTACTTC.

The V and J genes are TRBV7-2 and TRBJ1-2; TRBD1 aligns across 7 bases. The germline gives CDR1 SGHTA, CDR2 FQGNSA. The V and J ends lost 0 bases and 7 bases, in that order; junction bases with no gene match: 11. The CDR3 loop spans 16 amino acids. The DNA of the CDR3 is TGTGCCAGCAGCTTAGCGCTGGGCAGGGGGATATCTGGCTACACCTTC. Amino acid sequence: CASSLALGRGISGYTF.

This chain connects TRBV27 to TRBJ2-7, with D tentatively TRBD2 (6 bases). The CDR3 is 17 residues long. The germline gives CDR1 MNHEY, CDR2 SMNVEV (reference sequence). Trimming shortened V by 5 bases and J by 2 bases, and 22 bases separated the two germline ends. In DNA form, the CDR3 reads TGTGCCAGCAGTCTTCCCCGGGATGGGGGGTGCCCCTACGAGCAGTACTTC. Translated, it gives CASSLPRDGGCPYEQYF.

Here the CDR3 reads CASSYRGDYGYTF. CDR3 DNA: TGTGCCAGTAGTTACAGGGGTGACTATGGCTACACCTTC. The V and J genes are TRBV19 and TRBJ1-2; 7 bases line up with TRBD1. This CDR3 has 13 amino acids. Germline assignment: CDR1 LNHDA and CDR2 SQIVND (reference sequence). V lost 5 bases and J lost 3; bases outside the gene matches: 3. Variable domain in full (rest from reference TRBV19 and TRBJ1-2): DGGITQSPKYLFRKEGQNVTLSCEQNLNHDAMYWYRQDPGQGLRLIYYSQIVNDFQKGDIAEGYSVSREKKESFPLTVTSAQKNPTAFYLCASSYRGDYGYTFGSGTRLTVV.

The rearrangement joins TRBV25-1 to TRBJ2-2; D tentatively reads TRBD1 or TRBD2 (6 bases each). The germline V and J ends were trimmed by 2 bases and 8 bases, with 15 bases remaining between them. Per the germline V gene, CDR1 is MGHDK and CDR2 is SYGVNS. The CDR3 loop spans 15 amino acids. CDR3 in amino acids: CASSEAKGGIGELFF. The CDR3 nucleotides are TGTGCCAGCAGTGAAGCCAAGGGGGGAATTGGGGAGCTGTTTTTT. The full variable domain, with the rest looked up from reference TRBV25-1 and TRBJ2-2, is EADIYQTPRYLVIGTGKKITLECSQTMGHDKMYWYQQDPGMELHLIHYSYGVNSTEKGDLSSESTVSRIRTEHFPLTLESARPSHTSQYLCASSEAKGGIGELFFGEGSRLTVL.